A selection of T cell receptor beta chains follows, all from one sample in a study of PD-L1 blockade in urothelial cancer. Clones were read by immunoSEQ multiplex PCR, and TCRdb kept only the in-frame ones, dropping some. The data hold about 48,000 clones, with 70% to 90% observed a single time. This specimen was PBMCs, taken around atezolizumab (anti-PD-L1) treatment. The source is a man aged 70-80 years with urothelial cancer. The CDR3 runs from the conserved cysteine through the conserved F or W. Fields, in order: clone size, V gene, J gene, CDR3 protein. Only part of the rows carry a size: once, few, many, or a class if the clone is expanded.

size: -; V: TRBV2; J: TRBJ2-7; CDR3: CASKEGPTSYEQYF
size: -; V: TRBV29-1; J: TRBJ2-7; CDR3: CSVRTGDSYEQYF
size: -; V: TRBV27; J: TRBJ2-2; CDR3: CASSFSDTNTGELFF
size: -; V: TRBV30; J: TRBJ1-2; CDR3: CAWAGGEGMDYGYTF
size: -; V: TRBV6-6; J: TRBJ1-2; CDR3: CASSPRTGRNYGYTF
size: -; V: TRBV7-2; J: TRBJ1-5; CDR3: CASSRDSPYNQPQHF
size: -; V: TRBV2; J: TRBJ2-2; CDR3: CASSAEAGPNTGELFF
size: -; V: TRBV10-3; J: TRBJ2-3; CDR3: CAISDRDRGTDTQYF
size: -; V: TRBV7-9; J: TRBJ1-1; CDR3: CASSLVPAEAFF
size: few; V: TRBV19; J: TRBJ1-5; CDR3: CASSIVGRVNQPQHF
size: -; V: TRBV2; J: TRBJ2-5; CDR3: CASSGSRGSDRDRGMGETQYF
size: once; V: TRBV2; J: TRBJ2-7; CDR3: CASTGPSGRVLSYEQYF
size: once; V: TRBV5-1; J: TRBJ1-1; CDR3: CASSLGAGGADTEAFF
size: -; V: TRBV7-2; J: TRBJ2-3; CDR3: CASSSPQVNTQYF
size: -; V: TRBV19; J: TRBJ2-2; CDR3: CASSISSNTGELFF
size: -; V: TRBV2; J: TRBJ1-1; CDR3: CASRPLTTEAFF
size: -; V: TRBV2; J: TRBJ2-3; CDR3: CATGLVSNTQYF
size: -; V: TRBV28; J: TRBJ2-7; CDR3: CASSLGAGLAGVAVDF
size: -; V: TRBV6-1; J: TRBJ2-2; CDR3: CASTGGADTGELFF
size: -; V: TRBV28; J: TRBJ2-3; CDR3: CASRLPGLSTDTQYF
size: few; V: TRBV9; J: TRBJ2-1; CDR3: CASSVGKAGRTNEQFF
size: -; V: TRBV10-1; J: TRBJ1-2; CDR3: CASSLTGSGGYTF
size: -; V: TRBV7-9; J: TRBJ2-3; CDR3: CASSFVATTDTQYF
size: -; V: TRBV28; J: TRBJ2-2; CDR3: CATPTGRNTGELFF
size: -; V: TRBV19; J: TRBJ2-2; CDR3: CASSIWSSGPTGELFF
size: -; V: TRBV30; J: TRBJ2-1; CDR3: CAWRRLAGGPRPQFF
size: -; V: TRBV2; J: TRBJ1-4; CDR3: CASSSQGSTNEKLFF
size: -; V: TRBV4-2; J: TRBJ2-2; CDR3: CASSQVGLATNTGELFF
size: -; V: TRBV28; J: TRBJ1-5; CDR3: CASSPGGGRQPQHF
size: -; V: TRBV7-2; J: TRBJ1-4; CDR3: CASSWTGGGEKLFF
size: -; V: TRBV5-1; J: TRBJ2-3; CDR3: CASNAGTNTQYF
size: -; V: TRBV10-3; J: TRBJ2-7; CDR3: CAISETRREHYEQYF
size: -; V: TRBV5-1; J: TRBJ1-4; CDR3: CASSLAGEGEKLFF
size: few; V: TRBV28; J: TRBJ1-5; CDR3: CASNRQGGHQPQHF
size: -; V: TRBV11-2; J: TRBJ2-2; CDR3: CASSLNRLNTGELFF
size: -; V: TRBV29-1; J: TRBJ2-5; CDR3: CSAAIGETQYF
size: -; V: TRBV6-4; J: TRBJ2-1; CDR3: CASSRGLAGGTYNEQFF
size: -; V: TRBV2; J: TRBJ1-2; CDR3: CASRDRGNYGYTF
size: -; V: TRBV7-2; J: TRBJ2-3; CDR3: CASGPAGTDTQYF